The present entry profiles one T cell receptor beta chain with its context. Its target is not known. The sample originates from a study of cytomegalovirus exposure and HLA in healthy donors. At the level of the study: Within an early data release were about 85 million unique TCRs drawn from HLA-typed donors. Findings and caveats of the study: It was reported in a later analysis that an Asian-associated ancestry cluster showed fewer N-insertions than the approximately 690-donor mean. Later analysis associated a missense DCLRE1C variant with TCR beta V- and J-gene trimming.

The J segment lost 10 bases and the V segment lost 0 bases, leaving 7 bases of the junction unmatched. Germline V CDR1 and CDR2: ENHRY, SYGVKD. The CDR3 length is 14 residues. PCR was performed using 60 Vbeta and 13 Jbeta primers. Using immunoSEQ multiplex PCR, the repertoire was profiled, and TCRdb retains in-frame clones only, with some absent. The table includes about 180,000 clones, 77% detected once. V is TRBV10-3 and J is TRBJ1-1; 8 nucleotides align to TRBD1. Sequencing was performed on PBMCs. The clonotype comes from an older woman in good health and CMV-seropositive. The CDR3 here is CAISESAGGIGAFF. DNA of the CDR3: TGTGCCATCAGTGAGTCGGCAGGGGGCATAGGAGCTTTCTTT.